The clone carrying this T cell receptor beta chain was detected a few times. The V and J ends lost 3 bases and 4 bases, in that order; junction bases with no gene match: 2. The CDR3 is 14 residues long. CDR1 is SGHAT, CDR2 FQNNGV, per germline. Each CDR3 protein is one row after TCRdb ran MiXCR on the reads. The sample contains over 150,000 distinct CDR3 sequences, about a sixth of which appear only once. The data are from a study of T cell repertoires in cytomegalovirus infection. The chain carries TRBV11-2 and TRBJ2-1; 8 nucleotides agree with TRBD1. The sequenced sample was CD8+ T cells from PBMCs. The origin of this receptor is a human donor in good health (CMV status not recorded). Some clones in this sample may be carry-over from other donors' samples. The CDR3 spells CASSFQGAYNEQFF. CDR3 DNA: TGTGCCAGCAGCTTCCAGGGGGCGTACAATGAGCAGTTCTTC.